Listed below are T cell receptor beta chains from one sample, sequenced in a study of T cell responses to AZD1222 COVID-19 vaccine. Produced via immunoSEQ multiplex PCR; TCRdb's table is partial and in-frame only. The sample consists of roughly 180,000 clones, roughly 94% of them appearing once. Sequenced material: peripheral blood, taken 28 days after the second AZD1222 dose. These TCRs come from an adult who received the AZD1222 COVID-19 vaccine. The CDR3 runs from the conserved cysteine through the conserved F or W. A D gene is named only where the DNA matches it firmly. The size entry is marked missing in some rows and otherwise reads once, few, many or a size class.

j_call	v_call	d_call	clone_size	cdr3_nt	cdr3_aa
TRBJ2-1	TRBV27	TRBD2	NA	TGTGCCAGCAGTTTAGAGGGGGGACTAGCGGGAGCTCAAAGGCAGTTCTTC	CASSLEGGLAGAQRQFF
TRBJ2-1	TRBV28	TRBD1	NA	TGTGCCAGCAACTTGGGACAGGGGAACAATGAGCAGTTCTTC	CASNLGQGNNEQFF
TRBJ2-1	TRBV7-3	TRBD2	NA	TGTGCCAGCAGCCTTAGCGGGACCGGCTACAATGAGCAGTTCTTC	CASSLSGTGYNEQFF
TRBJ1-3	TRBV2	NA	NA	TGTGCCAGCAGTGGCTCTGTAGGGACCATATATTTT	CASSGSVGTIYF
TRBJ2-2	TRBV7-9	TRBD1	NA	TGTGCCAGCAGCACCCGAGACAGGGCGAACACCGGGGAGCTGTTTTTT	CASSTRDRANTGELFF
TRBJ2-1	TRBV6-5	TRBD2	NA	TGTGCCAGCTCCCTTGAGGCGGGGGGGAACAATGAGCAGTTCTTC	CASSLEAGGNNEQFF
TRBJ1-5	TRBV5-6	NA	NA	TGTGCCAGCAGCCCGTGGGGTCTATCGGGCAATCAGCCCCAGCATTTT	CASSPWGLSGNQPQHF
TRBJ2-4	TRBV20-1	NA	NA	TGCAGTGCTAGTTGGGGGGTGGGACCACTAGCCAAAAACATTCAGTACTTC	CSASWGVGPLAKNIQYF
TRBJ2-1	TRBV7-2	TRBD2	NA	TGTGCCAGCAGCTTAGGGGTATCGGGGGGGTACAATGAGCAGTTCTTC	CASSLGVSGGYNEQFF
TRBJ1-2	TRBV28	NA	once	TGTGCCAGCAGTCTCGGGGGTCACAAATGGGGTGGCTACACCTTC	CASSLGGHKWGGYTF
TRBJ1-5	TRBV6-5	NA	NA	TGTGCCAGCAGACCCAGAAGCAATCAGCCCCAGCATTTT	CASRPRSNQPQHF
TRBJ1-1	TRBV5-1	NA	NA	TGCGCCAGCAGCTTGAGTTGGACAGCGAACACTGAAGCTTTCTTT	CASSLSWTANTEAFF
TRBJ2-6	TRBV10-3	TRBD1	NA	TGTGCCATCAGCACCGGGACAGGCCCCTCTGCCCTGACTTTC	CAISTGTGPSALTF
TRBJ1-2	TRBV30	NA	NA	TGTGCCTGGAGTGTACATGTTGGCTACACCTTC	CAWSVHVGYTF
TRBJ1-4	TRBV5-4	TRBD1	NA	TGTGCCAGCAGCCAGACAGGGACTAATGAAAAACTGTTTTTT	CASSQTGTNEKLFF
TRBJ1-1	TRBV6-5	TRBD1	NA	TGTGCCAGCAGGGACAGGGGGTTGGCAGACACTGAAGCTTTCTTT	CASRDRGLADTEAFF
TRBJ2-7	TRBV7-8	NA	NA	TGTGCCAGCAGCTCGTGGCGGAACTACGAGCAGTACTTC	CASSSWRNYEQYF
TRBJ1-1	TRBV15	NA	NA	TGTGCCACCAGCAGAGATTTGCAGGGGACTGAAGCTTTCTTT	CATSRDLQGTEAFF
TRBJ2-7	TRBV28	NA	NA	TGTGCCAGCAGTTTCTTTCTGGGCGCCTCCTACGAGCAGTACTTC	CASSFFLGASYEQYF
TRBJ1-2	TRBV5-1	TRBD1	NA	TGCGCCAGCAGCCAGTTCTACCCGGGACAGGCGATATATGGCTACACCTTC	CASSQFYPGQAIYGYTF
TRBJ2-1	TRBV24-1	TRBD1	NA	TGTGCCACCAGTGATTTGGGACAGGGGGCTGAGCAGTTCTTC	CATSDLGQGAEQFF
TRBJ2-3	TRBV2	NA	NA	TGTGCCAGCAGCCGTGGAAACCGGGACCGTAGCACAGATACGCAGTATTTT	CASSRGNRDRSTDTQYF
TRBJ1-1	TRBV6-5	NA	NA	TGTGCCAGCAGTTACTCGAAAGGTAGGAGGAACACTGAAGCTTTCTTT	CASSYSKGRRNTEAFF
TRBJ1-1	TRBV10-3	TRBD1	once	TGTGCCATCGGACAGGGCGGGCGGAACACTGAAGCTTTCTTT	CAIGQGGRNTEAFF